This is a list of T cell receptor beta chains from one sample in a study of PD-L1 blockade in urothelial cancer. Repertoires were generated with immunoSEQ multiplex PCR, while TCRdb's copy carries only in-frame clones and drops some. The sample contains roughly 100,000 clones, roughly 90% of which appear only once. The material was PBMCs, obtained around atezolizumab (anti-PD-L1) treatment. The origin of the receptors is a woman over 75 with urothelial cancer. The CDR3 runs from the conserved cysteine through the conserved F or W. A D gene is named only where the DNA matches it firmly. Expanded clones are given a class, and other clones once, few, many or no size at all.

cdr3_nt cdr3_aa j_call v_call d_call clone_size
TGTGCCAGCAGCTTAGGGAGTACAGGGGCCACTGAAGCTTTCTTT CASSLGSTGATEAFF TRBJ1-1 TRBV11-2 TRBD1 -
TGTGCCAGCAGCTTCGGCAGGGCCCCTACTGATACGCAGTATTTT CASSFGRAPTDTQYF TRBJ2-3 TRBV7-6 - once
TGTGCCACCCAAACGTCAGGGAATCAGCCCCAGCATTTT CATQTSGNQPQHF TRBJ1-5 TRBV6-6 - -
TGTGCCAGCAGCGTAGATTACAGGGTACGCGAGACCCAGTACTTC CASSVDYRVRETQYF TRBJ2-5 TRBV9 - -
TGTGCCACCCTACAGGGGAACACTGAAGCTTTCTTT CATLQGNTEAFF TRBJ1-1 TRBV10-3 - -
TGTGCCAGCAACATGTACGGAGGGGAAGAGACCCAGTACTTC CASNMYGGEETQYF TRBJ2-5 TRBV5-4 - -
TGCGCCAGCAGCGCCGGGACAGAGGGCAATCAGCCCCAGCATTTT CASSAGTEGNQPQHF TRBJ1-5 TRBV5-1 TRBD1 once
TGTGCCATCAGTGCCGGCGGGAGTAGAGATACGCAGTATTTT CAISAGGSRDTQYF TRBJ2-3 TRBV10-3 TRBD2 -
TGTGCCTGGAGTACTCCCTGGAGCGGCTACACCTTC CAWSTPWSGYTF TRBJ1-2 TRBV30 - once
TGTGCCAGCACCAGAAGGACAGTCAATCAGCCCCAGCATTTT CASTRRTVNQPQHF TRBJ1-5 TRBV6-1 - -
TGCGCCAGCAGCTCGACTAGCGGGAGTGGGGGTGAGCAGTTCTTC CASSSTSGSGGEQFF TRBJ2-1 TRBV5-1 TRBD2 -
TGCGCCAGCAGCCAAGATCGGTGGTGGTGGGAGACCCAGTACTTC CASSQDRWWWETQYF TRBJ2-5 TRBV4-1 - -
TGTGCCACCAGCACGGGTAGTTTTCTGCAGTACTTC CATSTGSFLQYF TRBJ2-7 TRBV15 - -
TGCGCCACCCTCACGAGAGATACGCAGTATTTT CATLTRDTQYF TRBJ2-3 TRBV10-2 - few